These 17 T cell receptor beta chains were sequenced from one sample in a study of beta chain features in type 1 diabetes. Isolated RNA was reverse transcribed in full, so expressed TCRB transcripts were sequenced. Only in-frame clones appear in the TCRdb table, and some are missing; sequencing was by immunoSEQ multiplex PCR. The sample consists of 450,000 to 600,000 clones, about 32% of them appearing once. Sequences were obtained from naive CD4+ T cells from blood. The receptors come from a man aged 18-30 years in good health.

V gene TRBV28 combines with J gene TRBJ1-2; D perhaps matches TRBD1 (6 bases). The CDR3 consists of 14 residues. The V end was cut by 2 bases, the J end by 3 bases, with 10 bases between. Germline CDR1 MDHEN, CDR2 SYDVKM. The CDR3 sequence is CASSLTDRHYGYTF. Written as DNA, the CDR3 is TGTGCCAGCAGTTTAACGGACAGACACTATGGCTACACCTTC.

This clone has just a few counts. The CDR3 loop reads CATDQAGQGYGYTF. The CDR3 DNA reads TGTGCCACGGATCAGGCCGGACAGGGGTACGGCTACACCTTC. The chain employs TRBV10-3 and TRBJ1-2, with 9 bases matching TRBD1. Germline CDR1 ENHRY, CDR2 SYGVKD. V was clipped by 10 bases and J by 8 bases; unmatched bases: 14. This CDR3 is 14 amino acids long.

This clone was detected a few times. The chain carries TRBV7-2 and TRBJ2-3, with D possibly matching TRBD1 (7 bases). V gave up 5 bases and J gave up 3 bases, with 15 bases separating them. The CDR3 has 15 amino acids. Germline CDR1 is SGHTA and CDR2 is FQGNSA. The CDR3 reads CASSPQTGRTDTQYF. The DNA for the CDR3 is TGTGCCAGCAGCCCACAGACAGGGAGGACAGATACGCAGTATTTT. Supplemented by reference TRBV7-2 and TRBJ2-3, the full variable domain reads GAGVSQSPSNKVTEKGKDVELRCDPISGHTALYWYRQSLGQGLEFLIYFQGNSAPDKSGLPSDRFSAERTGGSVSTLTIQRTQQEDSAVYLCASSPQTGRTDTQYFGPGTRLTVL.

This clone was observed a few times. The sample carries other DNA sequences with the same CDR3. The rearrangement uses TRBV29-1 and TRBJ2-5; D not certain. The V end was cut by 7 bases, the J end by 5 bases, with 11 bases between. In germline, CDR1 is SQVTM, CDR2 ANQGSEA. This CDR3 has 11 amino acids. Written as DNA, the CDR3 is TGCAGCGCCCCGCGTGGGGAGACCCAGTACTTC. Its protein is CSAPRGETQYF.

This clone came up a few times. This chain uses TRBV6-5 with TRBJ2-1; 9 nucleotides align to TRBD2. The CDR3 loop spans 14 amino acids. In germline, CDR1 is MNHEY, CDR2 SVGAGI. V was clipped by 10 bases and J by 6 bases; unmatched bases: 10. CDR3 in amino acids: CATKTGLATNEQFF. The CDR3 nucleotides are TGTGCCACCAAAACGGGACTAGCAACCAATGAGCAGTTCTTC.

The chain couples TRBV4-2 to TRBJ2-3, with 10 bases lining up with TRBD1. The CDR3 has 18 residues. The junction had 11 bases not matched to a gene; V was cut back by 1 base and J by 4 bases. Germline loops: CDR1 LGHNA, CDR2 YNFKEQ. The CDR3 is CASSQGVPGQGISDTQYF. The CDR3 region has the DNA TGTGCCAGCAGCCAAGGAGTGCCGGGACAGGGGATTTCAGATACGCAGTATTTT.

The chain uses TRBV19 and TRBJ2-3, with D tentatively TRBD1 (6 bases). V gave up 4 bases and J gave up 3 bases, with 14 bases separating them. The CDR3 has 15 residues. CDR1 LNHDA and CDR2 SQIVND come from the germline V gene (reference sequence). This CDR3 reads CASSTRQAFTDTQYF. CDR3 coding DNA: TGTGCCAGTAGTACGCGACAGGCTTTTACAGATACGCAGTATTTT.

This clone has a handful of counts. This chain links TRBV7-9 with TRBJ1-2; no clear D gene. The CDR3 length is 14 residues. Germline V lookup: CDR1 SEHNR, CDR2 FQNEAQ (reference sequence). The V gene lost 2 bases and the J gene lost 2 bases, with 9 bases spanning the gap. CDR3 residues: CASSLNAGNYGYTF. The CDR3 bases are TGTGCCAGCAGCTTAAACGCGGGAAACTATGGCTACACCTTC.

The chain carries TRBV2 and TRBJ2-4, with D possibly matching TRBD1 (5 bases). With 6 bases removed from V and 13 bases from J, the gap between germline ends came to 16 bases. Per the germline V gene, CDR1 is SNHLY and CDR2 is FYNNEI. This CDR3 has 12 amino acids. The CDR3 DNA follows: TGTGCCAGCAGCTTACAGGTGGGGAAACAGTACTTC. Amino acid sequence: CASSLQVGKQYF.

The rearrangement joins TRBV7-8 to TRBJ2-5; D not resolved. CDR1 and CDR2 (germline): SGHVS, FQNEAQ. V lost 7 bases and J 5 bases, leaving 8 bases between the germline ends. CDR3 length equals 11 residues. The CDR3 DNA reads as TGTGCCAGCACCAATAAGGAGACCCAGTACTTC. Translating it yields CASTNKETQYF.

This CDR3 is CASSADGTYEQYF. CDR3 in DNA: TGCGCCAGCAGCGCCGACGGAACCTACGAGCAGTACTTC. This rearrangement joins TRBV5-1 to TRBJ2-7; the D is unclear. Germline V gene sequence: CDR1 SGHRS, CDR2 YFSETQ. The CDR3 totals 13 residues. V was shortened by 4 bases and J by 2 bases, with 10 bases between the two germline ends. Full variable domain (missing parts from reference TRBV5-1 and TRBJ2-7): KAGVTQTPRYLIKTRGQQVTLSCSPISGHRSVSWYQQTPGQGLQFLFEYFSETQRNKGNFPGRFSGRQFSNSRSEMNVSTLELGDSALYLCASSADGTYEQYFGPGTRLTVT.

The rearrangement uses TRBV7-2 and TRBJ2-1; 10 positions agree with TRBD2. The CDR3 length is 14 residues. From germline, CDR1 is SGHTA and CDR2 FQGNSA. Trimming removed 6 bases from V and 12 bases from J; junction bases left unmatched: 11. CDR3 residues: CASSTGTSVKRQFF. The CDR3 bases are TGTGCCAGCAGTACCGGGACTAGCGTCAAACGGCAGTTCTTC.

V gene TRBV12-5 combines with J gene TRBJ1-1; D is unclear. V shed 7 bases and J shed 3 bases, with 9 bases lying between them. The CDR3 spans 12 residues. The germline V gene has CDR1 LGHNT and CDR2 FRNRAP. The CDR3 nucleotides read TGTGCTAGTGCCCCGCCGTACACTGAAGCTTTCTTT. This translates into CASAPPYTEAFF.

J is TRBJ2-5 and V is TRBV7-6; D remains ambiguous. The end of the DNA fits TRBJ2-7 better, so the J call may be wrong. This CDR3 region has 12 residues. CDR1 SGHVS and CDR2 FNYEAQ come from the germline V gene. CDR3 in amino acids: CASSVASYEQYF. The CDR3 DNA is TGTGCCAGCAGCGTGGCCTCTTACGAGCAGTACTTC.

This clone has a handful of counts. The rearrangement links TRBV29-1 to TRBJ2-7; perhaps D is TRBD1 or TRBD2 (6 bases each). CDR1 is SQVTM and CDR2 is ANQGSEA in the germline V gene. V dropped 3 bases and J dropped 7 bases, with 10 bases sitting between them. This CDR3 has 11 residues. For the CDR3, the DNA is TGCAGCGTTGACGGGGGCTGGGAGCAGTACTTC. Translation gives CSVDGGWEQYF.

This clone was seen a handful of times. This chain joins TRBV15 and TRBJ2-3; 11 bases align to TRBD2. After removal of 2 bases from V and 5 bases from J, the junction contained 6 bases not matched to a gene. There are 16 residues in the CDR3. Per the germline V gene, CDR1 is LNHNV and CDR2 is YYDKDF (reference sequence). For the CDR3, the DNA is TGTGCCACCAGCAGATCGTTTAGCGGGAGGGGAGATACGCAGTATTTT. The encoded protein is CATSRSFSGRGDTQYF.

This clone was observed a handful of times. This chain uses TRBV28 with TRBJ2-7; 8 bases are shared with TRBD2. Trimming removed 7 bases from V and 0 bases from J; junction bases left unmatched: 5. The germline CDR1 and CDR2 sequences are MDHEN and SYDVKM. The CDR3 totals 14 residues. CDR3 in amino acids: CASTPSGPSYEQYF. The CDR3 DNA follows: TGTGCCAGCACCCCTAGCGGGCCCTCCTACGAGCAGTACTTC.